This TCR beta chain was recovered during a study of blood T cell repertoires in COVID-19. Looking at the study overall: Some COVID-19 samples were acute and others convalescent; all came from the United States, Italy and Spain. T cells, B-cell-depleted T cells, or PBMCs supplied cDNA or gDNA.

Per the study methods: For nucleated cells, counts were estimated from reference gene primer amplification. Repertoires were generated with immunoSEQ multiplex PCR, while TCRdb's copy carries only in-frame clones and drops some. V and J calls and clone size come straight from that table; D and trimming were deduced from the DNA. The profile covers hundreds of thousands of clones, with around 85% appearing a single time and 3% to 4% taken by the ten largest. The sample taken for sequencing was peripheral blood. This clonotype was sampled from a woman between 40 and 50 years old with active or convalescent COVID-19.

The CDR3 loop reads CASSRDFYSYEQYF. CDR3 nucleotides: TGCGCCAGCAGTCGGGACTTCTATTCCTACGAGCAGTACTTC. V and J are TRBV5-1 and TRBJ2-7; weak D call: TRBD2 (6 bases). Trimming took off 5 bases at V and 1 base at J, with 13 bases between the two ends. The CDR3 contains 14 residues. The germline CDR1 and CDR2 sequences are SGHRS and YFSETQ.